This T cell receptor beta chain is drawn from a study of cytomegalovirus exposure and HLA in healthy donors. The overall study: Some 85 million unique TCRs, all from HLA-typed donors, were included in an early release of the data.

Turning to this clone: Its antigen is undetermined.

Primers for the PCR totalled 60 Vbeta and 13 Jbeta. This table comes from immunoSEQ multiplex PCR, and its TCRdb copy is limited to in-frame clones, with some not included. Of roughly 190,000 clones in the sample, about 85% were seen once. Study-wide findings and caveats: Other equally common chains were less clonally expanded than HLA-associated TCR beta chains, a later analysis showed. The dataset shows that most TCR sequences were rare, while some public TCRs occurred in many donors.

Germline V gives CDR1 LGHNA, CDR2 YSLEER. The CDR3 is 17 amino acids. Trimming took 2 bases from V and 2 from J; bases not matched to a gene: 6. This rearrangement joins TRBV4-3 to TRBJ2-2, with TRBD2 matching over 9 bases. The clonotype originates from a woman aged 45-60 years in good health and CMV-seropositive. The source material was PBMCs. The CDR3 coding sequence is TGCGCCAGCAGCCAACCGAGCGGGGGGACAAACACCGGGGAGCTGTTTTTT. This sequence encodes CASSQPSGGTNTGELFF.